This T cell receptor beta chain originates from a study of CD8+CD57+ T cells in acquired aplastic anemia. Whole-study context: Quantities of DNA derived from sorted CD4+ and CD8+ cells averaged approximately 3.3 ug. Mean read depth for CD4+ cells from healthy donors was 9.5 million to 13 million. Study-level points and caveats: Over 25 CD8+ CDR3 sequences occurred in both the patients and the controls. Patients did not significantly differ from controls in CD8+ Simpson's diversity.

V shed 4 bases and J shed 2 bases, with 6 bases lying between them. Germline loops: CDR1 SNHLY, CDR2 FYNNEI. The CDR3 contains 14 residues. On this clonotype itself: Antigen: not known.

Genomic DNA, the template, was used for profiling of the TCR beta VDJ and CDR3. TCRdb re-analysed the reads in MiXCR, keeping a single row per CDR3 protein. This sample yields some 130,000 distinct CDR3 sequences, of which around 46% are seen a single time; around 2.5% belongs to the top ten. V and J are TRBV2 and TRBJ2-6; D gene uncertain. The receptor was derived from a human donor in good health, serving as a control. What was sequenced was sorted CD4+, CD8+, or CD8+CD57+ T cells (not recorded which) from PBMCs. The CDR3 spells CASSGQTGANVLTF. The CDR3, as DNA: TGTGCCAGCAGTGGACAAACTGGGGCCAACGTCCTGACTTTC.